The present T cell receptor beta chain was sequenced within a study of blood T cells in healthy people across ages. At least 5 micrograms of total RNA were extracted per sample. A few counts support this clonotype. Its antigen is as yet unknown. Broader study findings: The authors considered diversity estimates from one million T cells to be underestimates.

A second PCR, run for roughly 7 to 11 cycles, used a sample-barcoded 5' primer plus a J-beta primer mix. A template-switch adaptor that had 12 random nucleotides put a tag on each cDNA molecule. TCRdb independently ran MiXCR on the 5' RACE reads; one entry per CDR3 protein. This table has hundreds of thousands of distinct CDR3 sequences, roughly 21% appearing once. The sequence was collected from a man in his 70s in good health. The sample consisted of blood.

The DNA of the CDR3 is TGTGCCAGCAGCTCAAGGACTAGCGGGGGGAACTCCTACGAGCAGTACTTC. It specifies CASSSRTSGGNSYEQYF. This sequence joins TRBV5-4 and TRBJ2-5; 14 nucleotides line up with TRBD2. TRBJ2-7 explains the end of the DNA better; the J call may be wrong. CDR1 is SGHNT and CDR2 is YYREEE in the germline V gene (reference sequence). CDR3 length equals 17 residues.